This is a list of T cell receptor beta chains from one sample in a study of molecular identifiers for immune sequencing clone quantification. MiXCR, applied by TCRdb to the PCR reads, yields one record per CDR3 protein. This table holds approximately 550,000 distinct CDR3 sequences, under 30% found once. The specimen sequenced was naive CD8+ T cells from blood, with Jurkat cell RNA spiked in. All receptors derive from a human donor in good health. Some libraries in this study had Jurkat cell RNA spiked in. Both conserved end residues are part of each CDR3. The D gene is left open where the match is weak. Expanded clones are given a class, and other clones once, few, many or no size at all.

v_gene,j_gene,d_gene,abundance,CDR3nt,CDR3aa
TRBV4-1,TRBJ2-7,NA,NA,TGCGCCAGCAGCCTCACGACCGGGGGCACCTACGAGCAGTACTTC,CASSLTTGGTYEQYF
TRBV24-1,TRBJ2-1,NA,few,TGTGCCACCAGTGATTCCAATGAGCAGTTCTTC,CATSDSNEQFF
TRBV4-1,TRBJ1-1,TRBD1,few,TGCGCCAGCAGCCCCGGACAGGGTATTTCACTATTGAACACTGAAGCTTTCTTT,CASSPGQGISLLNTEAFF
TRBV9,TRBJ2-2,NA,many,TGTGCCAGCAGCGTAGCCGGTTGGACCCACGAGAACACCGGGGAGCTGTTTTTT,CASSVAGWTHENTGELFF
TRBV30,TRBJ2-2,NA,few,TGTGCCTGGAGTATTGGGTACGGTGGCGGGGAGCTGTTTTTT,CAWSIGYGGGELFF
TRBV28,TRBJ2-6,NA,many,TGTGCCAGCAGTTTCCCCCCAGGCTCTGGGGCCAACGTCCTGACTTTC,CASSFPPGSGANVLTF
TRBV29-1,TRBJ2-5,NA,many,TGCAGCGTTGAACAGGCAGGGCAAGGAGAGACCCAGTACTTC,CSVEQAGQGETQYF
TRBV19,TRBJ2-7,NA,NA,TGTGCCAGTAGTATAAGTAAGGGTCCCTACGAGCAGTACTTC,CASSISKGPYEQYF
TRBV5-6,TRBJ1-5,NA,NA,TGTGCCAGCAGCTTGTTTCTCCGGGAGGGGGTCAATCAGCCCCAGCATTTT,CASSLFLREGVNQPQHF
TRBV6-2/TRBV6-3,TRBJ1-5,TRBD1,NA,TGTGCCAGCAGTTATGAAGGGGGCAATAGCGGACAGCCCCAGCATTTT,CASSYEGGNSGQPQHF
TRBV3-1,TRBJ2-1,NA,few,TGTGCCAGCAGCCCCCCTCTAAGGATACAAGGTGAGCAGTTCTTC,CASSPPLRIQGEQFF
TRBV4-1,TRBJ2-7,TRBD1,few,TGCGCCAGCAGCCCGCGACAGGGCCGGTACGAGCAGTACTTC,CASSPRQGRYEQYF
TRBV25-1,TRBJ1-6,NA,few,TGTGCCAGCAGTGATGAGGGCGTAAATTCACCCCTCCACTTT,CASSDEGVNSPLHF
TRBV13,TRBJ2-1,TRBD1,NA,TGTGCCAGCAGCCTACCGGGACAGGGTTACAATGAGCAGTTCTTC,CASSLPGQGYNEQFF
TRBV6-2/TRBV6-3,TRBJ1-1,NA,many,TGTGCCAGCAGGGTTGGATTACGGAAAGCTTTCTTT,CASRVGLRKAFF
TRBV5-1,TRBJ2-1,NA,few,TGCGCCAGCAGCTTGCCTCAGAGAATCCATGAGCAGTTCTTC,CASSLPQRIHEQFF
TRBV27,TRBJ1-5,NA,NA,TGTGCCAGCAAGGGACAAGGGGAGGGCGGCAATCAGCCCCAGCATTTT,CASKGQGEGGNQPQHF
TRBV4-1,TRBJ2-1,TRBD2,few,TGCGCCAGCAGCCGCGGGGGGCCGGATGAGCAGTTCTTC,CASSRGGPDEQFF
TRBV7-9,TRBJ2-3,TRBD1,NA,TGTGCCAGCAGCTTAGTGGGGACAGGGGGCCCAGATACGCAGTATTTT,CASSLVGTGGPDTQYF
TRBV9,TRBJ2-2,TRBD1,NA,TGTGCCAGCAGCACCGGGACAGGGGGCTTGAGGGAGCTGTTTTTT,CASSTGTGGLRELFF